The entry that follows covers one T cell receptor (beta chain) sequence. The repertoire was sequenced with immunoSEQ multiplex PCR; TCRdb's copy has only in-frame clones and lacks some. The sample comprises fewer than 200,000 clones, about 84% of which are singletons, and approximately 12% rests with the top ten. Adults between about 18 and 89 years of age took part from 20 to 25 US areas. This sample is drawn from a study of blood T cell repertoires in COVID-19. V shed 6 bases and J 2 bases; nucleotides not matched to a gene: 7. The CDR3 contains 15 residues. Germline V CDR1 and CDR2: MNHEY, SVGAGI. Sequencing was done on a sample of PBMCs or T cells enriched from blood (not recorded which). The chain links TRBV6-5 to TRBJ2-3; 8 nucleotides align to TRBD2. The receptor was derived from a man over 45 who had recovered from COVID-19. CDR3 protein: CASSSSAGVTDTQYF. CDR3 coding DNA: TGTGCCAGCAGCTCCTCAGCGGGGGTCACAGATACGCAGTATTTT.